Detailed here is one T cell receptor (beta chain). Its cognate antigen is unknown. This entry belongs to a study of CD8+ T cells in alopecia areata. Study-wide background: Severity of treated patients was scored by affected scalp percentage. Study-level results: With patients, TCR sharing proved less clear than in mice, a difference possibly related to HLA. The study found tofacitinib significantly decreased scalp clonality and expanded CD8+ clones among the top 100.

Reverse transcription of extracted RNA yielded cDNA, which provided the sequencing template. Assay: immunoSEQ multiplex PCR; the TCRdb copy retains only in-frame clones and omits some. The sample has hundreds of thousands of clones, about 62% seen once; the top ten hold 0.75% to 0.95%. Treatment of the sample: oral pan-JAK inhibitor, 5-10 mg twice daily. Patients with alopecia areata provided lesional scalp punch biopsies as well as peripheral blood. The CDR3 contains 13 residues. CDR1 and CDR2 from the germline V gene are SQVTM and ANQGSEA. Trimming cost V 2 bases and J 0 bases, with 5 bases left between them.

Material: CD4+ T cells sorted from blood, obtained around week 54, from a patient treated with tofacitinib. This TCR was recovered from a human donor with alopecia areata. The rearrangement uses TRBV29-1 and TRBJ1-3; unclear D gene. Written as DNA, the CDR3 is TGCAGCGTTGAAAAGGGCTCTGGAAACACCATATATTTT. Protein product: CSVEKGSGNTIYF.